A few counts support the clone carrying this T cell receptor beta chain. What it binds is not known. For TCR beta, libraries came from iRepertoire HTBI primers and Arm-PCR of CDR3 regions. TCRdb reanalysed the multiplex PCR reads using MiXCR and keeps one entry per CDR3 protein. The sample consists of roughly 500,000 distinct CDR3 sequences, approximately 23% of them appearing once. This entry comes from a study of regulatory T cells in long-lasting Graves disease. Points from the study as a whole: Preferential use of TRBV28, TRBJ1-2 and TRBJ2-5 was seen in persistent disease.

Specified time point: persistent/refractory GD, antithyroid drugs over 5 years with positive TRAb. The TCR library was prepared using RNA isolated from PBMCs. Nine milliliters of peripheral blood were taken and placed in EDTA tubes. CDR3 length equals 15 residues. In germline, CDR1 is LNHNV, CDR2 YYDKDF (reference sequence). The ends were cut back, 1 base at V and 4 bases at J, with 11 bases in the middle. The receptor was derived from a female donor with Graves disease. V is TRBV15 and J is TRBJ1-3, with a possible D match to TRBD1 (5 bases). Specimen: peripheral blood mononuclear cells (PBMCs), collected when the disease was refractory, from a patient treated with antithyroid drugs. CDR3 protein: CATSRVGTSGNTIYF. The CDR3 DNA reads TGTGCCACCAGCAGAGTGGGGACCTCAGGAAACACCATATATTTT.